This T cell receptor beta chain was identified in a study of response to subunit inactivated influenza vaccine. Study-wide results and limits: Authors suggested few new T cells are recruited by each seasonal influenza vaccination.

Only a few counts were recorded for this clonotype. Its matching antigen is unknown. MiXCR, run by TCRdb on the RT-PCR reads, gives a single entry per CDR3 protein. The sample carries roughly 790,000 distinct CDR3 sequences, around 21% recorded once. The V and J ends lost 3 bases and 4 bases, in that order; junction bases with no gene match: 7. This CDR3 spans 14 amino acids. Germline CDR1 is DFQATT and CDR2 is SNEGSKA (reference sequence). The genes are TRBV20-1 and TRBJ1-2; 8 bases match TRBD1. Source: PBMCs from blood, taken approximately 5 days after vaccination. This receptor was taken from a man aged 45-65 years who received an inactivated influenza vaccine. CDR3 amino acids: CSASSAGGSYGYTF. CDR3 nucleotides: TGCAGTGCTAGTTCGGCAGGGGGCAGCTATGGCTACACCTTC.